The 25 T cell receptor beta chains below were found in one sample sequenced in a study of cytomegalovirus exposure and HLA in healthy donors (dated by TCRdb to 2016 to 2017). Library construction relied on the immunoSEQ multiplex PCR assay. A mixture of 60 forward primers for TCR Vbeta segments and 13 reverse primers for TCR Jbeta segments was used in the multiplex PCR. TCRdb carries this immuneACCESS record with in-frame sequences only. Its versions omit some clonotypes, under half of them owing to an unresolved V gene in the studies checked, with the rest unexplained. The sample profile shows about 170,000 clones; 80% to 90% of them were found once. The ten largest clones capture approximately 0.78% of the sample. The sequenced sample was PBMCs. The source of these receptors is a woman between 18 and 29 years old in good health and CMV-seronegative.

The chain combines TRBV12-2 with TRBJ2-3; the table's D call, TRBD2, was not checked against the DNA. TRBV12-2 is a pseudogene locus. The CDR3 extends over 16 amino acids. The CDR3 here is CASRLALAGGTDTQYF. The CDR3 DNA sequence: TGTGCAAGTCGCTTAGCGCTAGCGGGAGGCACAGATACGCAGTATTTT.

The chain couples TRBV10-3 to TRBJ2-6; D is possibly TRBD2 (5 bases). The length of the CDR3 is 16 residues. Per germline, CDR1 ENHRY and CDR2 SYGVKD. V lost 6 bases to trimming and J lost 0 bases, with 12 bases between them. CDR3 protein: CAISRTVTSGANVLTF. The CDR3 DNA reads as TGTGCCATCAGCAGGACTGTAACCTCTGGGGCCAACGTCCTGACTTTC.

The CDR3 DNA follows: TGTGCCAGCAGCTTGGCGGGACTAGCGGGGCCCCAGGGGGAGACCCAGTACTTC. Residues: CASSLAGLAGPQGETQYF. The rearrangement links TRBV5-4 to TRBJ2-5, with 13 bases aligning to TRBD2. Germline CDR1 is SGHNT and CDR2 is YYREEE (reference sequence). This CDR3 comprises 18 residues. The J segment lost 5 bases and the V segment lost 0 bases, leaving 10 bases of the junction unmatched.

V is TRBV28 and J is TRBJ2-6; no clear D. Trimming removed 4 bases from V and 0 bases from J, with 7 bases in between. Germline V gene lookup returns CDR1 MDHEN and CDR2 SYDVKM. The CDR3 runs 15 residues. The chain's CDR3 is CASSSSLSGANVLTF. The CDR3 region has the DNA TGTGCCAGCAGTTCCAGTCTCTCTGGGGCCAACGTCCTGACTTTC.

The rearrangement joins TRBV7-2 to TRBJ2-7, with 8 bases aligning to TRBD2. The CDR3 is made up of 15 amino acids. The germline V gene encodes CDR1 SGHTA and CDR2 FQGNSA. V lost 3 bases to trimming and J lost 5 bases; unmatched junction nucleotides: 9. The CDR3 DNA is TGTGCCAGCAGCTTCCAAAGCGGGAGTAGTAACGAGCAGTACTTC. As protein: CASSFQSGSSNEQYF.

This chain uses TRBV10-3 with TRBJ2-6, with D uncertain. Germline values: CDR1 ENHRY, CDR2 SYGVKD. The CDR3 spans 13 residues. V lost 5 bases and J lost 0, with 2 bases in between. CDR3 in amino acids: CAISRSGANVLTF. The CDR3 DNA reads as TGTGCCATCAGTCGCTCTGGGGCCAACGTCCTGACTTTC.

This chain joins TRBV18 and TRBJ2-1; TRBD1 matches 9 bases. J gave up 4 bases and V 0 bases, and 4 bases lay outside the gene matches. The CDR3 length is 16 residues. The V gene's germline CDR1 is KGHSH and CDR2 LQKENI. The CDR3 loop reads CASSPPGTGYYNEQFF. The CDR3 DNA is TGTGCCAGCTCACCACCTGGGACAGGGTATTACAATGAGCAGTTCTTC.

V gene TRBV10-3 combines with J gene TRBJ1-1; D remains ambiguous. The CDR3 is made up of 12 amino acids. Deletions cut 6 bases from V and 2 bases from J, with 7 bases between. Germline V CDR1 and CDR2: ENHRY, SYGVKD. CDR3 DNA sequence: TGTGCCATCAGGCGGGAAAACACTGAAGCTTTCTTT. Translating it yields CAIRRENTEAFF.

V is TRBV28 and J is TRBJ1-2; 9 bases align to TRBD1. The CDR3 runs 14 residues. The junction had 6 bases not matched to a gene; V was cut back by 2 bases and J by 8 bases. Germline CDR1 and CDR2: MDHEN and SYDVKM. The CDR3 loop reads CASSLLQGAGGYTF. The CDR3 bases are TGTGCCAGCAGTTTACTACAGGGGGCTGGGGGCTACACCTTC.

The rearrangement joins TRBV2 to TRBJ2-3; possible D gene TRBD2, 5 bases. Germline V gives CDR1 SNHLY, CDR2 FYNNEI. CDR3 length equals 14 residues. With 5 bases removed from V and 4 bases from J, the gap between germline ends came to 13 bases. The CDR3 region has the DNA TGTGCCAGCAGTAACGGGGTTAGGCCAGATACGCAGTATTTT. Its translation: CASSNGVRPDTQYF. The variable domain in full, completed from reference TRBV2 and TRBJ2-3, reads EPEVTQTPSHQVTQMGQEVILRCVPISNHLYFYWYRQILGQKVEFLVSFYNNEISEKSEIFDDQFSVERPDGSNFTLKIRSTKLEDSAMYFCASSNGVRPDTQYFGPGTRLTVL.

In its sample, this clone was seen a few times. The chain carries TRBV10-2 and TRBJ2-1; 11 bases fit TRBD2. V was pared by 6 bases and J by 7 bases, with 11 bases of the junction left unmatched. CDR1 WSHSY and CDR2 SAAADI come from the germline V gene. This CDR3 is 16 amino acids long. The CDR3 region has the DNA TGCGCCAGCAGCGTACTAGCGGGAGAGGGGGGAAATGAGCAGTTCTTC. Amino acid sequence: CASSVLAGEGGNEQFF.

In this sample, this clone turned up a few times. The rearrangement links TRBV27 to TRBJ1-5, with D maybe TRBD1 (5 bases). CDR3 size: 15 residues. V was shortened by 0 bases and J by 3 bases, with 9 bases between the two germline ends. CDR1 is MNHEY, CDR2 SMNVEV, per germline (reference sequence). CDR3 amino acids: CASSLSGQANQPQHF. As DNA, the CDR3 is TGTGCCAGCAGTTTATCGGGGCAGGCCAATCAGCCCCAGCATTTT.

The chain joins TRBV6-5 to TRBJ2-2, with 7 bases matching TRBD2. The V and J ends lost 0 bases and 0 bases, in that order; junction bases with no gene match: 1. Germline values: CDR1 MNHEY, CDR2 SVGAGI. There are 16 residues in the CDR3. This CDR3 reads CASSYSGGANTGELFF. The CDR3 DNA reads TGTGCCAGCAGTTACTCGGGGGGGGCGAACACCGGGGAGCTGTTTTTT.

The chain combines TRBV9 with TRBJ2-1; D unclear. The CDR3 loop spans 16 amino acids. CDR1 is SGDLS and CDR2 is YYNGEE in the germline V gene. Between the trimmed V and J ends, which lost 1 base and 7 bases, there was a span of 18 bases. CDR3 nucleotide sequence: TGTGCCAGCAGCGTAATTCCGCGAACTAAAGAAAATGAGCAGTTCTTC. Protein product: CASSVIPRTKENEQFF.

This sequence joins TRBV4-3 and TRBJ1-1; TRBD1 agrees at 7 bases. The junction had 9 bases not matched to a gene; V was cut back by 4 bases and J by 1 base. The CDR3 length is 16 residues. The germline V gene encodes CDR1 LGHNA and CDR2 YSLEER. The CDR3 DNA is TGCGCCAGCAGCCGGATAACAGGGGCCCCGAACACTGAAGCTTTCTTT. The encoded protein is CASSRITGAPNTEAFF.

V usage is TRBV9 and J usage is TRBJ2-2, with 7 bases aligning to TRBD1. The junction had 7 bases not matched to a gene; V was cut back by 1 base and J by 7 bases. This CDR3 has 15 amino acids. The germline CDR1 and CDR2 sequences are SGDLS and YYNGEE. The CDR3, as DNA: TGTGCCAGCAGCGTACGGGCAGGGGGACACGGGGAGCTGTTTTTT. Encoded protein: CASSVRAGGHGELFF.

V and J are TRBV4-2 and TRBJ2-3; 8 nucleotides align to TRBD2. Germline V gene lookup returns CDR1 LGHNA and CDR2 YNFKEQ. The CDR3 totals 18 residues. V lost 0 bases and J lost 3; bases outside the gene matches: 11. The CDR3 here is CASSQDPMGAGGTDTQYF. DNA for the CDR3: TGTGCCAGCAGCCAAGACCCGATGGGTGCGGGAGGAACAGATACGCAGTATTTT.

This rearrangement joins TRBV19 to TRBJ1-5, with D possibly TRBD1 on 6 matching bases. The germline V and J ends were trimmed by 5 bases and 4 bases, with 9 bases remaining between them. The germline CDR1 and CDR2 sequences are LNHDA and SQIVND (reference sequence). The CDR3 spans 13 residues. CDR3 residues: CASSSGVNQPQHF. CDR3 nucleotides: TGTGCCAGTAGTTCAGGGGTTAATCAGCCCCAGCATTTT.

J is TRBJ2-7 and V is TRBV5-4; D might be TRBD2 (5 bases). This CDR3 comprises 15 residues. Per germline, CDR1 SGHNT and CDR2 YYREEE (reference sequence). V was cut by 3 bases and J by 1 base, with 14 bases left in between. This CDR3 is CASSSGSRQSYEQYF. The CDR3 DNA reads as TGTGCCAGCAGCTCGGGGTCTAGGCAGTCCTACGAGCAGTACTTC. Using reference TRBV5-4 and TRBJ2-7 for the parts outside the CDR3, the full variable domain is ETGVTQSPTHLIKTRGQQVTLRCSSQSGHNTVSWYQQALGQGPQFIFQYYREEENGRGNFPPRFSGLQFPNYSSELNVNALELDDSALYLCASSSGSRQSYEQYFGPGTRLTVT.

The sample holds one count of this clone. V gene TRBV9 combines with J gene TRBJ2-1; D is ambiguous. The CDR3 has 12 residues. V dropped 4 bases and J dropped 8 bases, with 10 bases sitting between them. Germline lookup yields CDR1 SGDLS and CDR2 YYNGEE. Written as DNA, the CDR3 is TGTGCCAGCAGCCCCCGAGGATATGAGCAGTTCTTC. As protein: CASSPRGYEQFF.

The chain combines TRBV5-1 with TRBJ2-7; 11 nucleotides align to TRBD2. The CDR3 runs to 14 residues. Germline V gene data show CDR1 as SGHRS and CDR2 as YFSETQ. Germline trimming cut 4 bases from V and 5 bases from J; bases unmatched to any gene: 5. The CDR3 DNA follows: TGCGCCAGCAGCAAGACTAGCGGGACTAACGAGCAGTACTTC. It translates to CASSKTSGTNEQYF.

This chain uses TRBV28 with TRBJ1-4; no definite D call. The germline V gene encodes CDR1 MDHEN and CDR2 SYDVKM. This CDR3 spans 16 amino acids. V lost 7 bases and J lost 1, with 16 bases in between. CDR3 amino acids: CASTPEEGGTNEKLFF. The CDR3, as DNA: TGTGCCAGCACCCCGGAAGAAGGAGGAACTAATGAAAAACTGTTTTTT.

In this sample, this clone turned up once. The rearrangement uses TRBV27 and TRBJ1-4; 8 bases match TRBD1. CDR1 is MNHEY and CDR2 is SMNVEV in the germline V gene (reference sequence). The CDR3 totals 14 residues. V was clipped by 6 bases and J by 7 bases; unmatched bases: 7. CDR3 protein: CASREGQAAEKLFF. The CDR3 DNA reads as TGTGCCAGCAGGGAGGGACAGGCGGCTGAAAAACTGTTTTTT.

The CDR3, as DNA: TGCGCCAGCAGCCAAGGACAAACTGGGACAGGGAAGGCCTACGAGCAGTACTTC. Protein sequence: CASSQGQTGTGKAYEQYF. The genes are TRBV4-1 and TRBJ2-7; TRBD1 agrees at 9 bases. The CDR3 covers 18 residues. CDR1 and CDR2 (germline): MGHRA, YSYEKL. Losses at the gene ends were 1 base for V and 2 bases for J; bases not matched to a gene: 12.

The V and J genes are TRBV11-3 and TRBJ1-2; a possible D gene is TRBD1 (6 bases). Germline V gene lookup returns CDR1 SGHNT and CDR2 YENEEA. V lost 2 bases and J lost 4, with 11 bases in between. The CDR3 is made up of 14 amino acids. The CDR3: CASSLTRGVYGYTF. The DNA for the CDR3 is TGTGCCAGCAGCTTAACCAGGGGAGTCTATGGCTACACCTTC. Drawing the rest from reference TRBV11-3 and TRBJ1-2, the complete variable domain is EAGVVQSPRYKIIEKKQPVAFWCNPISGHNTLYWYLQNLGQGPELLIRYENEEAVDDSQLPKDRFSAERLKGVDSTLKIQPAELGDSAVYLCASSLTRGVYGYTFGSGTRLTVV.